This T cell receptor beta chain was found in a study of blood T cell repertoires in COVID-19. As for the study in general: Sites in the United States, Italy and Spain provided acute and convalescent COVID-19 samples. Sample material is recorded as cDNA or gDNA derived from T cells, B-cell-depleted T cells, or PBMCs.

Trimming took off 6 bases at V and 4 bases at J, with 8 bases between the two ends. The CDR3 consists of 12 residues. From germline, CDR1 is KGHSH and CDR2 LQKENI. In the original workflow: Amplifying reference gene primers gave estimates of nucleated cell counts. Profiling relied on immunoSEQ multiplex PCR, and the TCRdb table lists in-frame clones only, not all of them. V, J and clone size are those of that table, while D and trimming were read from the DNA. The sample has 220,000 or so clones, roughly nine tenths seen once. The clonotype was recovered from a man aged 60 to 75 with COVID-19, enrolled during active disease. This rearrangement joins TRBV18 to TRBJ2-3, with unresolved D. The sequenced material came from peripheral blood. DNA for the CDR3: TGTGCCAGCTCGGAGCTTCCAGATACGCAGTATTTT. This codes for CASSELPDTQYF.